This T cell receptor (beta chain) appears in the sequencing data of a study of T-cell memory formation after mild COVID-19. The study's findings and limits: A second wave of clones peaked on day 37, and their SARS-CoV-2 specificity went unconfirmed. Some clones that responded turned up in pre-infection memory, which suggests that cross-reactive memory joined in. Among CD4+ contracting clones, most were CM and EM, and CD8+ ones EMRA.

The V and J ends lost 5 bases and 2 bases respectively, with 8 bases between them. Germline V gives CDR1 SEHNR, CDR2 FQNEAQ (reference sequence). The CDR3 has 13 residues. This clonotype was counted ten times or more. Its antigen is not identified. Constant-segment-primed 5'RACE gave TCR alpha and TCR beta cDNA libraries with sample barcodes and UMIs. TCRdb passed the 5' RACE reads through MiXCR, listing each CDR3 protein once. Here the sample spans more than 350,000 distinct CDR3 sequences, roughly 20% being singletons. The TCR comes from an adult woman who had mild COVID-19 (a few samples of this study predate the infection). Cell type and time point are not known. Sequencing used PBMCs or a T cell subset sorted from them (not recorded which). This rearrangement joins TRBV7-9 to TRBJ2-3, with D uncertain. The CDR3 reads CASSPQNTDTQYF. CDR3 DNA sequence: TGTGCCAGCAGCCCCCAGAACACAGATACGCAGTATTTT.